A selection of T cell receptor beta chains follows, all from one sample in a study of blood T cell repertoires in COVID-19. Using immunoSEQ multiplex PCR, the repertoire was profiled, and TCRdb retains in-frame clones only, with some absent. The sample has some 200,000 clones, roughly four fifths seen once; the top ten hold about 2.4%. Sequencing was performed on peripheral blood. The receptors were sampled from a woman aged 60-75 years with acute or convalescent COVID-19. CDR3s include the opening cysteine and the closing phenylalanine or tryptophan.

V: TRBV3-1/TRBV3-2; J: TRBJ2-1; CDR3: CASSLGLEGEQFF
V: TRBV4-1; J: TRBJ2-5; CDR3: CASSRGTHGGVQETQYF
V: TRBV12-3/TRBV12-4; J: TRBJ2-1; CDR3: CASSLAGHNEQFF
V: TRBV5-1; J: TRBJ1-2; CDR3: CASSLTVGYGYTF
V: TRBV3-1/TRBV3-2; J: TRBJ2-5; CDR3: CASSQGTVLGMETQYF
V: TRBV5-4; J: TRBJ2-1; CDR3: CASNVRSDLRNEQFF
V: TRBV12-3/TRBV12-4; J: TRBJ1-2; CDR3: CASTMGRAGYTF
V: TRBV6-2/TRBV6-3; J: TRBJ1-6; CDR3: CASSLLPGGGGSPLHF
V: TRBV13; J: TRBJ1-4; CDR3: CASSRTGNNEKLFF
V: TRBV7-4; J: TRBJ1-3; CDR3: CASNHPRDVGRRYLSGNTIYF
V: TRBV19; J: TRBJ1-4; CDR3: CASRPLSRGNEKLFF
V: TRBV7-2; J: TRBJ2-7; CDR3: CASSRSRNTYEQYF
V: TRBV6-6; J: TRBJ2-1; CDR3: CASSYDLTGNNEQFF
V: TRBV11-2; J: TRBJ1-1; CDR3: CASSPRRDRGAEAFF
V: TRBV7-8; J: TRBJ2-3; CDR3: CASGSGTSSPDTQYF
V: TRBV12-3/TRBV12-4; J: TRBJ1-5; CDR3: CASRSGLSQPQHF
V: TRBV15; J: TRBJ1-1; CDR3: CATSKNPGEGAFF
V: TRBV7-2; J: TRBJ1-5; CDR3: CASSLDGGAPQHF
V: TRBV5-4; J: TRBJ2-1; CDR3: CASSFFLTGGYNEQFF
V: TRBV5-5; J: TRBJ1-4; CDR3: CASSRGAGGPTTNEKLFF
V: TRBV11-1; J: TRBJ2-5; CDR3: CASSVGGQLGETQYF
V: TRBV6-5; J: TRBJ2-2; CDR3: CASSGGLAGELFF
V: TRBV3-1/TRBV3-2; J: TRBJ1-2; CDR3: CASSQDRRAYGYTF
V: TRBV9; J: TRBJ2-5; CDR3: CASSVEGAGGPSSETQYF
V: TRBV3-1/TRBV3-2; J: TRBJ2-7; CDR3: CASSQGRSSREQYF
V: TRBV6-5; J: TRBJ2-1; CDR3: CASRPGGVGAEQFF
V: TRBV18; J: TRBJ1-1; CDR3: CASSPGFEENTEAFF
V: TRBV19; J: TRBJ1-2; CDR3: CASSIGLWLNYGYTF
V: TRBV7-9; J: TRBJ2-2; CDR3: CASSLVQGRGTGELFF
V: TRBV11-2; J: TRBJ2-2; CDR3: CASSFLAGGSTGELFF
V: TRBV10-3; J: TRBJ1-2; CDR3: CAISAFLYYGYTF
V: TRBV7-9; J: TRBJ1-2; CDR3: CASSGLQDRAGYGYTF
V: TRBV6-5; J: TRBJ1-2; CDR3: CASSYFSGTGLGGYTF
V: TRBV7-2; J: TRBJ1-5; CDR3: CASSLDRKNQPQHF
V: TRBV18; J: TRBJ1-1; CDR3: CASSPIRTGLNTEAFF
V: TRBV19; J: TRBJ2-7; CDR3: CASSILGQGAGEQYF
V: TRBV3-1/TRBV3-2; J: TRBJ2-7; CDR3: CASSQDRGRYEQYF
V: TRBV4-2; J: TRBJ1-2; CDR3: CASSQESTGYGYTF
V: TRBV5-4; J: TRBJ2-1; CDR3: CASSNTAGGYNEQFF
V: TRBV2; J: TRBJ2-1; CDR3: CASPSNSYNEQFF
V: TRBV10-1; J: TRBJ1-1; CDR3: CASIRGNTEAFF
V: TRBV5-4; J: TRBJ2-2; CDR3: CASSFGGFRTGELFF
V: TRBV11-2; J: TRBJ2-1; CDR3: CASSLEPLIDEQFF
V: TRBV7-2; J: TRBJ1-1; CDR3: CASSLLIRGGNTEAFF
V: TRBV7-2; J: TRBJ2-5; CDR3: CASSLDRETQYF
V: TRBV28; J: TRBJ1-1; CDR3: CASRTRRRGSTEAFF
V: TRBV5-6; J: TRBJ2-7; CDR3: CASSQIGGQPPEQYF
V: TRBV9; J: TRBJ1-1; CDR3: CASSVVDGGSTGTEAFF
V: TRBV6-5; J: TRBJ1-5; CDR3: CASSSGTSSQPQHF
V: TRBV27; J: TRBJ1-2; CDR3: CASSSSDRGTIGYGYTF
V: TRBV16; J: TRBJ1-6; CDR3: CASSQSIGRFHF
V: TRBV14; J: TRBJ1-3; CDR3: CASSQDRGNTIYF
V: TRBV30; J: TRBJ2-3; CDR3: CAWSDRGHTQYF
V: TRBV5-5; J: TRBJ2-7; CDR3: CASSWEGQGSSYEQYF
V: TRBV4-2; J: TRBJ2-1; CDR3: CASSPERGGQYNEQFF
V: TRBV14; J: TRBJ2-1; CDR3: CASSQATGSGYNEQFF
V: TRBV2; J: TRBJ1-2; CDR3: CASSPQSGNYGYTF
V: TRBV24-1; J: TRBJ2-3; CDR3: CATSDSSGQDRGDTQYF
V: TRBV3-1/TRBV3-2; J: TRBJ2-1; CDR3: CASSLGPAGGTQFF
V: TRBV5-1; J: TRBJ2-7; CDR3: CASSAGTGLYEQYF